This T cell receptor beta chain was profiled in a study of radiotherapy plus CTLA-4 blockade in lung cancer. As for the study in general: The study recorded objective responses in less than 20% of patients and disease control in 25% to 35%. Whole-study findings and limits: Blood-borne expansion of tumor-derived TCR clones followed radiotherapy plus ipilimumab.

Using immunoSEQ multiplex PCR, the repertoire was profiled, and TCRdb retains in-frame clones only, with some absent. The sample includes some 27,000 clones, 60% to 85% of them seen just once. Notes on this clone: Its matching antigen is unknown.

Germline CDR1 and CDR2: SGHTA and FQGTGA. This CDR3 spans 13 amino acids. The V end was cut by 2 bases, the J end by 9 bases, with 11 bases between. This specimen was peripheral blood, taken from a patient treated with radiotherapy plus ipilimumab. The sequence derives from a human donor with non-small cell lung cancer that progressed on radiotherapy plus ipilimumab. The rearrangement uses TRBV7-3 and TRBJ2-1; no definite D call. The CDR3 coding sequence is TGTGCCAGCAGCTTACTCCATTTGGGTGAGCAGTTCTTC. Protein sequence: CASSLLHLGEQFF.